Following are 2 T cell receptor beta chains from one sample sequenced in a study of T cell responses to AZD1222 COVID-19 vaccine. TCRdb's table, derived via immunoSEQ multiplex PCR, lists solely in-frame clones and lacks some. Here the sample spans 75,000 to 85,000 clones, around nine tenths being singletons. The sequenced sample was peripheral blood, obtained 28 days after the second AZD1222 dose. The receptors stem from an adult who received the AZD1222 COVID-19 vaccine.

The CDR3 nucleotides are TGCGCCAGCAGCCCTCGAGGAAGGGATGAAAAACTGTTTTTT. Amino acids: CASSPRGRDEKLFF. This rearrangement joins TRBV5-1 to TRBJ1-4, with unresolved D. Germline CDR1 reads SGHRS; CDR2 reads YFSETQ. The CDR3 spans 14 residues. V lost 4 bases and J 6 bases, leaving 13 bases between the germline ends.

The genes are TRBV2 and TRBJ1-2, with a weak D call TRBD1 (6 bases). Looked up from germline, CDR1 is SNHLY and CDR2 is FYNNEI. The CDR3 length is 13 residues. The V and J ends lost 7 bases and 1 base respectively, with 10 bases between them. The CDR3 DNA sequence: TGTGCCAGCAAGAGGGACAATAACTATGGCTACACCTTC. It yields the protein CASKRDNNYGYTF.